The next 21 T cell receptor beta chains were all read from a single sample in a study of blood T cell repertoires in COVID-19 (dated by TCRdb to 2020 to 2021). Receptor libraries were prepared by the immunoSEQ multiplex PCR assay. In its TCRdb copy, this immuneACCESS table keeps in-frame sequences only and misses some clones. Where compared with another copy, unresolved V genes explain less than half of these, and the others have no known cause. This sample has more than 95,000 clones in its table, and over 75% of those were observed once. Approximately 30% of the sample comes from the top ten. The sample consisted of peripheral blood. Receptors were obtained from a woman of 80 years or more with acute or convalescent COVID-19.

CDR3 amino acids: CASSLDRGSTEAFF. CDR3 DNA: TGTGCCAGCAGCTTAGACCGGGGGAGCACTGAAGCTTTCTTT. The rearrangement links TRBV7-8 to TRBJ1-1; D is perhaps TRBD1 (5 bases). CDR1 is SGHVS, CDR2 FQNEAQ, per germline. The V end lost 1 base, the J end lost 4 bases, and 10 bases lay between the germline ends. This CDR3 spans 14 amino acids.

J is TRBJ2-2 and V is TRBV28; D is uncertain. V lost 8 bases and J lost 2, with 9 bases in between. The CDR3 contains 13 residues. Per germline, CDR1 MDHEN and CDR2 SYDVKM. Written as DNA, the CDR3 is TGTGCCAGCCAGGCCATTAACACCGGGGAGCTGTTTTTT. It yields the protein CASQAINTGELFF.

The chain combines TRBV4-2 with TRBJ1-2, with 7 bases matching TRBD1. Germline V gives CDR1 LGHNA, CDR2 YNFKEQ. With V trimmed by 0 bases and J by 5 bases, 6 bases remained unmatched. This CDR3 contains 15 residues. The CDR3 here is CASSQETGIGYGYTF. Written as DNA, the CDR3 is TGTGCCAGCAGCCAAGAGACAGGGATCGGATATGGCTACACCTTC.

The CDR3 protein is CASSESQGLTEAFF. The DNA for the CDR3 is TGTGCCAGCAGTGAGTCGCAGGGCCTCACTGAAGCTTTCTTT. The genes are TRBV6-1 and TRBJ1-1; D is possibly TRBD1 (5 bases). This CDR3 has 14 residues. Germline V gene sequence: CDR1 MNHNS, CDR2 SASEGT. The V and J ends lost 3 bases and 4 bases respectively, with 12 bases between them.

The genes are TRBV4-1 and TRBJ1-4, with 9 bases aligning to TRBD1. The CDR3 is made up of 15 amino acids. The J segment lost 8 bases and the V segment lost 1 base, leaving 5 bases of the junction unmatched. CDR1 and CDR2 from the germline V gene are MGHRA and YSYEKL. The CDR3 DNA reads TGCGCCAGCAGCCAAGCGACAGGGGGAACGGAAAAACTGTTTTTT. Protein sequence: CASSQATGGTEKLFF.

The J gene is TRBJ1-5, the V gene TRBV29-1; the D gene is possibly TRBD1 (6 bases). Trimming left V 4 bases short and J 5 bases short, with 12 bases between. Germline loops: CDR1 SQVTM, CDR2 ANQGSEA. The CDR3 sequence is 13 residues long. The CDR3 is CSVGWAGDQPQHF. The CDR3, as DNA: TGCAGCGTTGGATGGGCAGGGGATCAGCCCCAGCATTTT.

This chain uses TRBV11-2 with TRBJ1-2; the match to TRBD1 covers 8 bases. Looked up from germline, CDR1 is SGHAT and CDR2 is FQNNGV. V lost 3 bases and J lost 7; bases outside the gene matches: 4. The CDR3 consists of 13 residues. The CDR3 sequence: CASSFDRGSGYTF. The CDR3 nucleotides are TGTGCCAGCAGCTTCGACAGGGGCTCTGGCTACACCTTC. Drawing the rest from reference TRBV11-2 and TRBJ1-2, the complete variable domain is EAGVAQSPRYKIIEKRQSVAFWCNPISGHATLYWYQQILGQGPKLLIQFQNNGVVDDSQLPKDRFSAERLKGVDSTLKIQPAKLEDSAVYLCASSFDRGSGYTFGSGTRLTVV.

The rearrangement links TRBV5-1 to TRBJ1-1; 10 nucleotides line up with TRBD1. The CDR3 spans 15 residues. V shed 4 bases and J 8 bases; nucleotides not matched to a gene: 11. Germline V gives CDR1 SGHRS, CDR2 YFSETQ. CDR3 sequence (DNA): TGCGCCAGCAGCCCGGATGGGACAGGGGTCTTCGAAGCTTTCTTT. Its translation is CASSPDGTGVFEAFF.

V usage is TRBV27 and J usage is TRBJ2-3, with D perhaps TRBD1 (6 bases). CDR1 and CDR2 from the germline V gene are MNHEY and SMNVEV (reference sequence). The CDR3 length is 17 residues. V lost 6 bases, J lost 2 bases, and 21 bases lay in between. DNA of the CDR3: TGTGCCAGCAGGACGAATGAGATGGACAGTTACACAGATACGCAGTATTTT. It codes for CASRTNEMDSYTDTQYF.

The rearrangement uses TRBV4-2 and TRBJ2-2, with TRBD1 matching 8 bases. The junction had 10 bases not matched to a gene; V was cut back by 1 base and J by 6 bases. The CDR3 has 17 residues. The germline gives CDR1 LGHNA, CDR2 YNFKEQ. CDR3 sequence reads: CASSQVPGTGSPGELFF. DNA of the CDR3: TGTGCCAGCAGCCAAGTCCCCGGGACAGGCTCCCCCGGGGAGCTGTTTTTT.

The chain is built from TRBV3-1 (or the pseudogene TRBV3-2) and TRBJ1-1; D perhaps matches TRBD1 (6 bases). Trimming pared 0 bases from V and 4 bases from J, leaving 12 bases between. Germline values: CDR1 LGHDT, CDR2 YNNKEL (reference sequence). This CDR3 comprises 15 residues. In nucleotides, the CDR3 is TGTGCCAGCAGCCAAGATCTTTTAGGGGGCACTGAAGCTTTCTTT. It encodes CASSQDLLGGTEAFF.

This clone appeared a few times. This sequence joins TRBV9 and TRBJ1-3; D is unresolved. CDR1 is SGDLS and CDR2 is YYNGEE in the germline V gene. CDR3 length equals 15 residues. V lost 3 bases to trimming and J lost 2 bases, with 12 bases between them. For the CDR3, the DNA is TGTGCCAGCAGCGACGGGGTCCCTCCTGGAAACACCATATATTTT. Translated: CASSDGVPPGNTIYF.

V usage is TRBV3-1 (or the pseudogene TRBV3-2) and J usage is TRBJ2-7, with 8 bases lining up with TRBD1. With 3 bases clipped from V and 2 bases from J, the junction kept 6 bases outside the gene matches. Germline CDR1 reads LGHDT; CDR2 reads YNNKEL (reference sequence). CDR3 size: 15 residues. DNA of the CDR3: TGTGCCAGCAGCCAGGGACAGGTTGGGACCTACGAGCAGTACTTC. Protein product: CASSQGQVGTYEQYF.

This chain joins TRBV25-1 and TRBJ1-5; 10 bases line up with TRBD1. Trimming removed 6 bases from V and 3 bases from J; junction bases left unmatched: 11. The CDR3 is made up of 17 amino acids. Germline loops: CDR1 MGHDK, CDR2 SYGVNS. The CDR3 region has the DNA TGTGCCAGCAGGGGCGACAGGGGGCGAGGCGTCAATCAGCCCCAGCATTTT. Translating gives CASRGDRGRGVNQPQHF.

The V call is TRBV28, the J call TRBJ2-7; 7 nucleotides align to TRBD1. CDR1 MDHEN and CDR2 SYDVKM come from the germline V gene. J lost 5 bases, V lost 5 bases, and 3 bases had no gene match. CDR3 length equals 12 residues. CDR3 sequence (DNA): TGTGCCAGCAGTGTGACAGGGCACGAGCAGTACGTC. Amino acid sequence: CASSVTGHEQYV.

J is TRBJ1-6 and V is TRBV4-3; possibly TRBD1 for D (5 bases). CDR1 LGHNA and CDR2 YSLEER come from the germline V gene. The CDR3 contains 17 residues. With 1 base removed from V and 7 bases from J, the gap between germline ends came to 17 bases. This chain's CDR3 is CASSQGGGTLNNSPLHF. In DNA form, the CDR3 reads TGCGCCAGCAGCCAAGGCGGGGGGACTTTGAACAATTCACCCCTCCACTTT.

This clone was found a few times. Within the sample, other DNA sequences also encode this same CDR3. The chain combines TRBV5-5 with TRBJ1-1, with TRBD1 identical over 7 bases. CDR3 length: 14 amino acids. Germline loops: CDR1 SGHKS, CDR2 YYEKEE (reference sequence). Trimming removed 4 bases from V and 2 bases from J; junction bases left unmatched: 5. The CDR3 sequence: CASSRQGGNTEAFF. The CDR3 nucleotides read TGTGCCAGCAGCCGCCAGGGGGGAAACACTGAAGCTTTCTTT.

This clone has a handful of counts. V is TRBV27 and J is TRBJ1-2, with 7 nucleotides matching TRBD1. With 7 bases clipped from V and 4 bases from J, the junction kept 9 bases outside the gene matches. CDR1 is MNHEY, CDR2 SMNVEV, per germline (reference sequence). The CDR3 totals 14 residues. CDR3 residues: CASKPQGDSYGYTF. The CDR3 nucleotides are TGTGCCAGCAAACCCCAGGGGGACTCCTATGGCTACACCTTC.

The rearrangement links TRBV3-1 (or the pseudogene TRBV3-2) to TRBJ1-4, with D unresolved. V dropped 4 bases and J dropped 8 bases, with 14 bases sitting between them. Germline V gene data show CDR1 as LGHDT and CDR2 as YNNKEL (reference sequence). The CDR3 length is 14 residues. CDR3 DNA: TGTGCCAGCAGCCCGAGGAGGGTTGGAGAAAAACTGTTTTTT. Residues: CASSPRRVGEKLFF.

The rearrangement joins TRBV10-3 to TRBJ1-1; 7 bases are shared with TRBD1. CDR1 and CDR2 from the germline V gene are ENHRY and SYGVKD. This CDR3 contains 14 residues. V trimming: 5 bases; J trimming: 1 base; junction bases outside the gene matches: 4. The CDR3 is CAISNRGQNTEAFF. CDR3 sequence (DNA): TGTGCCATCAGTAACAGGGGACAGAACACTGAAGCTTTCTTT.

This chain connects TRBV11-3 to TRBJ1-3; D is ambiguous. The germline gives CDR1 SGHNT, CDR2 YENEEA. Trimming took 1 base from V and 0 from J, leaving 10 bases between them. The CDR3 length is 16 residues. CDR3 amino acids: CASSLGRGSSGNTIYF. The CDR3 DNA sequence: TGTGCCAGCAGCTTAGGACGGGGAAGCTCTGGAAACACCATATATTTT.